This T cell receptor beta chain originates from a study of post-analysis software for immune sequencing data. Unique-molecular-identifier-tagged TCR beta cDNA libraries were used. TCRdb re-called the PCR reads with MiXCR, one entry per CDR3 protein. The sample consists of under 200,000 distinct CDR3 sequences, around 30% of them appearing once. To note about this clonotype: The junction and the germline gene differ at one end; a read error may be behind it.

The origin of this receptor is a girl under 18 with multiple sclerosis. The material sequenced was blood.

DNA of the CDR3: TGTGTCAGCAGCTTAGGACAGACCCAGGAGACCCAGTACTTC. Translated: CVSSLGQTQETQYF. The chain is built from TRBV7-8 and TRBJ2-7; weak D call: TRBD1 (6 bases). The J call may be wrong; the DNA end is better matched by TRBJ2-5. Germline CDR1 reads SGHVS; CDR2 reads FQNEAQ. There are 14 residues in the CDR3.